The clone carrying this T cell receptor (beta chain) was recorded at least ten times. Antigen: not known. The protocol attached unique molecular identifiers to individual cDNA molecules. Each CDR3 protein is one row after TCRdb ran MiXCR on the 5' RACE reads. Of roughly 70,000 distinct CDR3 sequences listed, about 12% are singletons. The data are from a study of early T cells in non-severe SARS-CoV-2 infection. General study results and limits: There was a bias toward anti-spike CD8 responses in VDJdb matching, which missed private and CD4 specificities.

Unmatched junction bases numbered 6, after V lost 3 bases and J lost 5 bases. Looked up from germline, CDR1 is SGHAT and CDR2 is FQNNGV. The CDR3 loop spans 15 amino acids. The receptor comes from an adult who was a healthcare worker with PCR-confirmed SARS-CoV-2 infection or an uninfected control (not recorded which). The chain is built from TRBV11-2 and TRBJ2-2, with 7 bases that match TRBD2. The sequenced sample was whole blood. The CDR3 coding sequence is TGTGCCAGCAGCTTCGGCATGCGGGGGACCGGGGAGCTGTTTTTT. Translation: CASSFGMRGTGELFF.